This T cell receptor (beta chain) was observed in a study of blood T cell repertoires in COVID-19. TCRdb keeps only in-frame clones here, not all; method: immunoSEQ multiplex PCR. The sample lists under 300,000 clones, 80% to 85% seen once, with 3% to 4% in the top ten. This CDR3 is built from 14 residues. Germline V gene data show CDR1 as LNHNV and CDR2 as YYDKDF (reference sequence). Trimming removed 5 bases at V and 5 bases at J, with 12 bases between. The sequenced sample consisted of peripheral blood. The sequence was collected from a woman younger than 30 with acute or convalescent COVID-19. The chain couples TRBV15 to TRBJ2-2, with D unclear. The CDR3 nucleotides are TGTGCCACCAGCTATAGGTCAGGTACCGGGGAGCTGTTTTTT. Amino acid sequence: CATSYRSGTGELFF. The complete variable domain, with remaining parts taken from reference TRBV15 and TRBJ2-2, reads DAMVIQNPRYQVTQFGKPVTLSCSQTLNHNVMYWYQQKSSQAPKLLFHYYDKDFNNEADTPDNFQSRRPNTSFCFLDIRSPGLGDTAMYLCATSYRSGTGELFFGEGSRLTVL.